This T cell receptor (delta chain) was found in a study of Vδ1+ human thymocytes. Whole-study findings and limits: Many TRG clonotypes were shared between donors; TRD repertoires were essentially private. Thymic TRG and TRD repertoires appeared highly polyclonal. Unlike peripheral blood Vdelta1+ controls, thymic delta-chain sequences included approximately 20% Vdelta2 and few Vdelta3.

Thymocytes were sorted as CD3+ TCRVdelta1+ TCRVdelta2- after alphabeta T cell depletion. Unmatched junction bases numbered 13, after V lost 7 bases and J lost 0 bases. The CDR3 contains 17 residues. Germline CDR1 is TSWWSYY and CDR2 is QGS. A word on this clone: The target antigen is unknown.

The template was reverse-transcribed extracted RNA. Multiplex PCR used pooled V-gene forward primers and a constant-region reverse primer to amplify CDR3s. TCRdb made new clone calls on the multiplex PCR reads using CATT. Counted here are 54,000 or so delta-chain clones, more than 15% occurring once; the ten biggest clones make up around 0.5%. Sequenced sample: Vdelta1+ gamma-delta thymocytes from the thymus. Specified subset: FACS-sorted CD3+ TCRalphabeta- TCRVdelta1+ TCRVdelta2- thymocytes. The sequence was obtained from a boy younger than two who had congenital heart surgery. The V and J genes are TRDV1 and TRDJ1, with 8 bases lining up with TRDD3. The CDR3 region is CALAFKRGYSYTDKLIF. The DNA for the CDR3 is TGTGCTCTTGCCTTCAAGCGGGGATACAGTTACACCGATAAACTCATCTTT.